Listed below are T cell receptor beta chains from one sample, sequenced in a study of cytomegalovirus exposure and HLA in healthy donors. The table came from immunoSEQ multiplex PCR; TCRdb's copy has only in-frame clones and leaves some out. The table has approximately 190,000 clones, 84% seen once; the top ten hold 0.2% to 0.3%. Sequenced sample: PBMCs. The receptors come from a boy under 18 in good health and CMV-seronegative. CDR3s include the opening cysteine and the closing phenylalanine or tryptophan. A D gene is named only where the DNA matches it firmly. Some rows mark clone size as missing; the rest say once, few, many or name a class of expanded clone.

clone_size: .; d_call: TRBD1; v_call: TRBV6-4; j_call: TRBJ2-3; cdr3_nt: TGTGCCAGCAGTGACTCGACAGGGGGCGCAGATACGCAGTATTTT; cdr3_aa: CASSDSTGGADTQYF
clone_size: .; d_call: TRBD1; v_call: TRBV7-3; j_call: TRBJ2-2; cdr3_nt: TGTGCCAGCAGCCTCACGCAATCCGGGACAGGGCTTGGCGGGGAGCTGTTTTTT; cdr3_aa: CASSLTQSGTGLGGELFF
clone_size: .; d_call: TRBD1; v_call: TRBV28; j_call: TRBJ2-7; cdr3_nt: TGTGCCAGCAGTTTCTCAAAACAGGGGGCGCGTCGCACCTACGAGCAGTACTTC; cdr3_aa: CASSFSKQGARRTYEQYF
clone_size: .; d_call: .; v_call: TRBV6-5; j_call: TRBJ1-6; cdr3_nt: TGTGCCAGCAGGATCGGGAGCTCCTATAATTCACCCCTCCACTTT; cdr3_aa: CASRIGSSYNSPLHF
clone_size: .; d_call: .; v_call: TRBV29-1; j_call: TRBJ1-2; cdr3_nt: TGCAGCGTTGAAGACCGTGATGGCTACACCTTC; cdr3_aa: CSVEDRDGYTF
clone_size: .; d_call: TRBD1; v_call: TRBV6-5; j_call: TRBJ2-7; cdr3_nt: TGTGCCAGCAACGGACAGGGGGTACGGCGCGAGCAGTACTTC; cdr3_aa: CASNGQGVRREQYF
clone_size: .; d_call: TRBD1; v_call: TRBV6-1; j_call: TRBJ1-1; cdr3_nt: TGTGCCAGCAGACAGGGGTACACTGAAGCTTTCTTT; cdr3_aa: CASRQGYTEAFF
clone_size: .; d_call: TRBD1; v_call: TRBV10-3; j_call: TRBJ1-5; cdr3_nt: TGTGCCAGCGCCGGGACAGGGGGCGCGGGCCAGCCCCAGCATTTT; cdr3_aa: CASAGTGGAGQPQHF
clone_size: .; d_call: TRBD2; v_call: TRBV5-1; j_call: TRBJ2-7; cdr3_nt: TGCGCCAGCAGGGGTCCGGCGGGAGGGGGAGAGCAGTACTTC; cdr3_aa: CASRGPAGGGEQYF
clone_size: .; d_call: .; v_call: TRBV19; j_call: TRBJ1-1; cdr3_nt: TGTGCCAGTCAGGGCGCAACGAACACTGAAGCTTTCTTT; cdr3_aa: CASQGATNTEAFF
clone_size: once; d_call: .; v_call: TRBV6-5; j_call: TRBJ1-2; cdr3_nt: TGTGCCACCCGCCACGGGCAATCCGGAGACTATGGCCACACCTTC; cdr3_aa: CATRHGQSGDYGHTF
clone_size: .; d_call: .; v_call: TRBV4-1; j_call: TRBJ1-2; cdr3_nt: TGCGCCAGCAGCCAAGCTAGATCCAACTTCTACTATGGCTACACCTTC; cdr3_aa: CASSQARSNFYYGYTF
clone_size: .; d_call: TRBD2; v_call: TRBV28; j_call: TRBJ2-1; cdr3_nt: TGTGCCAGCAGTTCGCCGGGACTAGCGGGTTTCGATGAGCAGTTCTTC; cdr3_aa: CASSSPGLAGFDEQFF
clone_size: .; d_call: TRBD1; v_call: TRBV11-2; j_call: TRBJ1-4; cdr3_nt: TGTGCCAGCAGCCCCCTACAGGGGGCGAATGAAAAACTGTTTTTT; cdr3_aa: CASSPLQGANEKLFF
clone_size: .; d_call: .; v_call: TRBV25-1; j_call: TRBJ2-2; cdr3_nt: TGTGCCAGCAGCCCAGAGGGTTTGTGGGCTGGGGAGCTGTTTTTT; cdr3_aa: CASSPEGLWAGELFF
clone_size: .; d_call: .; v_call: TRBV20-1; j_call: TRBJ2-3; cdr3_nt: TGCGCCTTTAAGCACGCAGATACGCAGTATTTT; cdr3_aa: CAFKHADTQYF
clone_size: once; d_call: .; v_call: TRBV2; j_call: TRBJ1-3; cdr3_nt: TGTGCCAGCAGTCGTAAATGGGGAGGAGAAGGAAACACCATATATTTT; cdr3_aa: CASSRKWGGEGNTIYF
clone_size: .; d_call: .; v_call: TRBV30; j_call: TRBJ2-5; cdr3_nt: TGTGCCTGGAGTGTAGGGGGATATGGGGAGACCCAGTACTTC; cdr3_aa: CAWSVGGYGETQYF
clone_size: .; d_call: TRBD2; v_call: TRBV9; j_call: TRBJ2-7; cdr3_nt: TGTGCCAGCAGCGTAGGCATTAGCGGGAGGTCCACCTACGAGCAGTACTTC; cdr3_aa: CASSVGISGRSTYEQYF
clone_size: .; d_call: .; v_call: TRBV2; j_call: TRBJ1-5; cdr3_nt: TGTGCCAGCAGTGAAGTAACGAAAGAGAATCAGCCCCAGCATTTT; cdr3_aa: CASSEVTKENQPQHF
clone_size: .; d_call: .; v_call: TRBV4-1; j_call: TRBJ2-7; cdr3_nt: TGCGCCAGCAGCCAAAGTCCGGGTACCTACGAGCAGTACTTC; cdr3_aa: CASSQSPGTYEQYF
clone_size: .; d_call: TRBD1; v_call: TRBV7-2; j_call: TRBJ2-3; cdr3_nt: TGTGCCAGCAGCTTGGAACAGGGGTGGAGAGATACGCAGTATTTT; cdr3_aa: CASSLEQGWRDTQYF
clone_size: .; d_call: .; v_call: TRBV21-1; j_call: TRBJ2-7; cdr3_nt: TGTGCCAGCAGCAAAAATCCCGCCAGGGGCTCCTACGAGCAGTACTTC; cdr3_aa: CASSKNPARGSYEQYF
clone_size: few; d_call: TRBD1; v_call: TRBV10-3; j_call: TRBJ1-2; cdr3_nt: TGTGCCATCAGTGTGGAGCCAACAGGGGGCGGTGGCTACACCTTC; cdr3_aa: CAISVEPTGGGGYTF
clone_size: once; d_call: .; v_call: TRBV28; j_call: TRBJ1-3; cdr3_nt: TGTGCCAGCAGTTTATTGGGGGGGGCTGGAAACACCATATATTTT; cdr3_aa: CASSLLGGAGNTIYF
clone_size: once; d_call: TRBD2; v_call: TRBV15; j_call: TRBJ2-1; cdr3_nt: TGTGCCACCAGCAGGGAACAACTAGCGGGAGGGATGAATGAGCAGTTCTTC; cdr3_aa: CATSREQLAGGMNEQFF
clone_size: .; d_call: .; v_call: TRBV7-9; j_call: TRBJ1-1; cdr3_nt: TGTGCCACATTAAGATCCGGGAACACTGAAGCTTTCTTT; cdr3_aa: CATLRSGNTEAFF